This T cell receptor beta chain was recorded in a study of regulatory T cells in long-lasting Graves disease. Overall study context: Newly diagnosed Graves' patients took antithyroid drugs under 3 months.

Whole-study results and caveats: Few sampled subjects may have lowered accuracy.

This clonotype was seen ten or more times. Its antigen is not known. The ends were cut back, 2 bases at V and 2 bases at J, with 10 bases in the middle. The CDR3 is 14 amino acids. Germline loops: CDR1 SGHAT, CDR2 FQNNGV. The time point: newly diagnosed GD, antithyroid drugs for less than 3 months. Construction of the TCR library relied on RNA isolated from PBMCs. Construction of TCR beta libraries relied on iRepertoire HTBI primers and on Arm-PCR targeting CDR3 regions. TCRdb processed the multiplex PCR reads anew with MiXCR; each CDR3 protein has one entry. This sample yields a few hundred thousand distinct CDR3 sequences, of which approximately 10% are seen a single time; 18% belongs to the top ten. The same sample was also studied in work on T cells in Graves' hyperthyroidism and ophthalmopathy. This second report adds: The HTBI primer set drove a first-round RT-PCR of the TCR CDR3. Ophthalmopathy was predicted by the model a median of roughly 6 months ahead of onset.

The receptor was derived from a woman in her late teens or twenties with Graves disease. The chain couples TRBV11-2 to TRBJ2-7; D not certain. Here the sequenced sample was peripheral blood mononuclear cells (PBMCs), taken at new diagnosis, from a patient treated with antithyroid drugs. The DNA of the CDR3 is TGTGCCAGCAGCTTAAGGGCTAGTCCCTACGAGCAGTACTTC. Protein: CASSLRASPYEQYF.